These 30 T cell receptor beta chains were sequenced from one sample in a study of Ad26.COV2.S vaccination and SARS-CoV-2 variants. Clones were sequenced by immunoSEQ multiplex PCR, and TCRdb holds only the in-frame ones, with some missing. There are some 500,000 clones in the sample; 89% occur only once, and about 2.5% lies in the top ten. As for treatment: about 20 received Ad26.COV2.S at low or high dose, single or two shots; roughly five received placebo; per-sample allocation not given. The samples were gathered on day 63 after the first injection of vaccine or placebo. Sequenced here: peripheral blood, sampled in a trial of Ad26.COV2.S vaccine versus placebo. Receptors were obtained from a person aged 18-60 years who received the Ad26.COV2.S COVID-19 vaccine or a placebo.

The CDR3, as DNA: TGTGCCAGCAGTGAAGCGGGCTTTTACAATGAGCAGTTCTTC. Its translation is CASSEAGFYNEQFF. The genes are TRBV25-1 and TRBJ2-1; tentatively, D is TRBD2 (5 bases). The CDR3 runs to 14 residues. V lost 2 bases to trimming and J lost 4 bases, with 9 bases between them. The germline gives CDR1 MGHDK, CDR2 SYGVNS.

The chain couples TRBV5-8 to TRBJ1-3; TRBD1 matches 7 bases. V trimming: 4 bases; J trimming: 2 bases; junction bases outside the gene matches: 6. Germline V gene lookup returns CDR1 SGHTS and CDR2 YDEGEE. The length of the CDR3 is 15 residues. The CDR3 DNA reads as TGTGCCAGCAGCAAGGCCGGGACAGCTGGAAACACCATATATTTT. Translated: CASSKAGTAGNTIYF.

As to this clone: Distinct nucleotide sequences in the sample also encode this CDR3. The J gene is TRBJ2-5, the V gene TRBV19, with D perhaps matching TRBD1 (5 bases). This CDR3 has 15 residues. Between the trimmed V and J ends, which lost 3 bases and 0 bases, there was a span of 11 bases. From germline, CDR1 is LNHDA and CDR2 SQIVND (reference sequence). The CDR3 coding sequence is TGTGCCAGTAGTATCGGTCAGGGATACCAAGAGACCCAGTACTTC. This codes for CASSIGQGYQETQYF.

This CDR3 is CASSETTGGTEAFF. The CDR3 DNA is TGTGCCAGCAGTGAAACCACAGGGGGCACTGAAGCTTTCTTT. V and J are TRBV25-1 and TRBJ1-1; 8 bases are a match to TRBD1. Unmatched junction bases numbered 3, after V lost 2 bases and J lost 4 bases. This CDR3 is built from 14 residues. Germline V lookup: CDR1 MGHDK, CDR2 SYGVNS.

About this clone itself: Additional DNA sequences in this sample encode the identical CDR3. The rearrangement uses TRBV7-3 and TRBJ1-1; the D is unclear. Germline values: CDR1 SGHTA, CDR2 FQGTGA. CDR3 length: 13 amino acids. V lost 5 bases and J lost 2, with 9 bases in between. CDR3 amino acids: CASSQDSNTEAFF. CDR3 DNA sequence: TGTGCCAGCAGCCAGGACTCAAACACTGAAGCTTTCTTT.

This clone was found a few times. The V gene is TRBV5-4, the J gene TRBJ2-3; a possible D gene is TRBD1 (5 bases). With 2 bases removed from V and 1 base from J, the gap between germline ends came to 8 bases. This CDR3 is 14 amino acids long. Germline CDR1 is SGHNT and CDR2 is YYREEE (reference sequence). In DNA form, the CDR3 reads TGTGCCAGCAGCTTTCAGACAGGCACAGATACGCAGTATTTT. Encoded protein: CASSFQTGTDTQYF.

The rearrangement joins TRBV12-3 or TRBV12-4 to TRBJ1-2, with TRBD1 as a possible D gene (5 bases). The CDR3 spans 12 residues. Between the trimmed V and J ends, which lost 5 bases and 8 bases, there was a span of 12 bases. The CDR3 is CASSQGSRGYTF. The CDR3 DNA is TGTGCCAGCAGTCAGGGCTCGCGCGGCTACACCTTC.

V usage is TRBV5-1 and J usage is TRBJ2-5, with unresolved D. Trimming removed 0 bases at V and 3 bases at J, with 15 bases between. The CDR3 runs 16 residues. CDR1 and CDR2 (germline): SGHRS, YFSETQ. The CDR3 is CASSLDEVSTKETQYF. Here the CDR3 DNA reads TGCGCCAGCAGCTTGGACGAAGTTTCCACGAAAGAGACCCAGTACTTC.

The rearrangement uses TRBV5-1 and TRBJ2-3, with D perhaps matching TRBD2 (6 bases). Trimming took off 5 bases at V and 1 base at J, with 11 bases between the two ends. CDR3 length equals 14 residues. Per germline, CDR1 SGHRS and CDR2 YFSETQ. The CDR3 reads CASRYERGTDTQYF. The CDR3 DNA sequence: TGCGCCAGCAGGTATGAGCGGGGCACAGATACGCAGTATTTT.

The genes are TRBV6-2 or TRBV6-3 and TRBJ2-5; 7 bases align to TRBD2. The CDR3 covers 16 residues. In germline, CDR1 is MNHEY, CDR2 SVGEGT. After removal of 5 bases from V and 5 bases from J, the junction contained 14 bases not matched to a gene. The CDR3 is CASSPWRGGSRETQYF. The DNA of the CDR3 is TGTGCCAGCAGTCCCTGGCGGGGCGGGAGCCGGGAGACCCAGTACTTC.

The CDR3 here is CASSSGLAGGGADTQYF. The CDR3 region has the DNA TGTGCCAGCAGCTCCGGACTAGCGGGAGGGGGGGCAGATACGCAGTATTTT. V is TRBV7-3 and J is TRBJ2-3, with 15 bases aligning to TRBD2. The CDR3 loop spans 17 amino acids. CDR1 SGHTA and CDR2 FQGTGA come from the germline V gene. The junction had 6 bases not matched to a gene; V was cut back by 4 bases and J by 4 bases.

The chain is built from TRBV12-3 or TRBV12-4 and TRBJ2-3; perhaps TRBD2 as D (6 bases). There are 13 residues in the CDR3. Trimming took off 7 bases at V and 1 base at J, with 9 bases between the two ends. The CDR3 loop is CASMSSGTDTQYF. The CDR3 DNA sequence: TGTGCCAGCATGTCTAGCGGCACAGATACGCAGTATTTT.

The V and J genes are TRBV7-9 and TRBJ2-7; D is perhaps TRBD1 (6 bases). Germline CDR1 reads SEHNR; CDR2 reads FQNEAQ (reference sequence). The CDR3 extends over 15 amino acids. The V end was cut by 5 bases, the J end by 2 bases, with 16 bases between. CDR3 in DNA: TGTGCCAGCAGCAGTTCCCGGGACAAAACCTACGAGCAGTACGTC. Encoded protein: CASSSSRDKTYEQYV.

The chain couples TRBV27 to TRBJ2-7; D may be TRBD1 (5 bases). Trimming removed 3 bases at V and 5 bases at J, with 14 bases between. This CDR3 is 14 amino acids long. Per the germline V gene, CDR1 is MNHEY and CDR2 is SMNVEV (reference sequence). CDR3 amino acids: CASSFPQGVDEQYF. Here the CDR3 DNA reads TGTGCCAGCAGTTTCCCTCAGGGCGTGGACGAGCAGTACTTC.

The V call is TRBV3-1 (or the pseudogene TRBV3-2), the J call TRBJ2-3; 8 bases match TRBD2. Trimming at V came to 4 bases and at J to 1 base, leaving 4 bases not matched to a gene. Germline V gene sequence: CDR1 LGHDT, CDR2 YNNKEL (reference sequence). This CDR3 is 15 amino acids long. CDR3 in amino acids: CASSLGLARTDTQYF. The CDR3 DNA sequence: TGTGCCAGCAGCCTCGGACTAGCCCGCACAGATACGCAGTATTTT.

A remark on this clone: This CDR3 is also generated by other DNA sequences in the sample. The chain employs TRBV5-6 and TRBJ1-6; unclear D gene. Trimming took 0 bases from V and 7 from J, leaving 8 bases between them. This CDR3 contains 14 residues. Germline V gene data show CDR1 as SGHDT and CDR2 as YYEEEE. The CDR3, as DNA: TGTGCCAGCAGCTTGGGCCGGATAAATTCACCCCTCCACTTT. Its translation is CASSLGRINSPLHF.

This clone occurred a few times. V gene TRBV3-1 (or the pseudogene TRBV3-2) combines with J gene TRBJ1-1, with 7 bases aligning to TRBD1. Germline trimming cut 1 base from V and 11 bases from J; bases unmatched to any gene: 7. Per germline, CDR1 LGHDT and CDR2 YNNKEL (reference sequence). The CDR3 extends over 13 amino acids. The CDR3 is CASSQVRGQRAFF. CDR3 bases: TGTGCCAGCAGCCAAGTAAGGGGGCAGAGGGCTTTCTTT.

This chain connects TRBV11-3 to TRBJ1-2; perhaps TRBD1 as D (5 bases). The V end was cut by 4 bases, the J end by 7 bases, with 19 bases between. Germline lookup yields CDR1 SGHNT and CDR2 YENEEA. CDR3 length: 15 amino acids. Here the CDR3 reads CASSSPGRQRLGYTF. As DNA, the CDR3 is TGTGCCAGCAGCTCCCCAGGGAGACAGCGTCTTGGCTACACCTTC.

As concerns this clone: This sample also contains other DNA sequences that code for the same CDR3. The chain joins TRBV20-1 to TRBJ1-1, with D hard to call. The CDR3 is 11 amino acids. V lost 3 bases and J lost 2, with 4 bases in between. Germline values: CDR1 DFQATT, CDR2 SNEGSKA (reference sequence). CDR3 bases: TGCAGTGCTAGGCAAAACACTGAAGCTTTCTTT. The encoded protein is CSARQNTEAFF.

The chain recombines TRBV2 with TRBJ2-5; D may be TRBD1 (6 bases). Per germline, CDR1 SNHLY and CDR2 FYNNEI. This CDR3 comprises 13 residues. V lost 6 bases and J 5 bases, leaving 13 bases between the germline ends. CDR3 amino acids: CASRVQGRETQYF. The CDR3 DNA sequence: TGTGCCAGCAGGGTACAGGGACGGGAGACCCAGTACTTC.

The chain employs TRBV7-2 and TRBJ2-3; 8 bases line up with TRBD1. This CDR3 spans 14 amino acids. Trimming cost V 4 bases and J 5 bases; bases outside gene matches: 5. Germline V gives CDR1 SGHTA, CDR2 FQGNSA. For the CDR3, the DNA is TGTGCCAGCAGCTCCCAGGGGGCCGAAGATACGCAGTATTTT. This encodes CASSSQGAEDTQYF.

This clone occurred a few times. The chain links TRBV19 to TRBJ1-1; D is uncertain. The ends were cut back, 1 base at V and 0 bases at J, with 9 bases in the middle. This CDR3 contains 15 residues. Germline values: CDR1 LNHDA, CDR2 SQIVND (reference sequence). The DNA for the CDR3 is TGTGCCAGTAGTATAGTCGAGACATTGAACACTGAAGCTTTCTTT. It is translated as CASSIVETLNTEAFF.

The chain joins TRBV11-3 to TRBJ2-3; 7 nucleotides agree with TRBD2. The CDR3 is 17 amino acids. V lost 1 base, J lost 3 bases, and 10 bases stayed unmatched. Germline lookup yields CDR1 SGHNT and CDR2 YENEEA. CDR3 nucleotide sequence: TGTGCCAGCAGCTTAGGTGTCGTGGGAGGGCAAACAGATACGCAGTATTTT. Amino acids: CASSLGVVGGQTDTQYF.

The chain carries TRBV6-1 and TRBJ1-2, with 9 positions matching TRBD1. V trimming: 3 bases; J trimming: 4 bases; junction bases outside the gene matches: 3. In germline, CDR1 is MNHNS, CDR2 SASEGT. The CDR3 length is 14 residues. CDR3 in amino acids: CASSEDRGFYGYTF. CDR3 nucleotide sequence: TGTGCCAGCAGTGAGGACAGGGGTTTCTATGGCTACACCTTC.

This chain uses TRBV7-6 with TRBJ2-2; 11 nucleotides align to TRBD1. The CDR3 is made up of 17 amino acids. V lost 5 bases and J lost 8; bases outside the gene matches: 13. In germline, CDR1 is SGHVS, CDR2 FNYEAQ. DNA of the CDR3: TGTGCCAGCAGCCCCCACCCTGGACAGGGGGCGCATGGGGAGCTGTTTTTT. This encodes CASSPHPGQGAHGELFF.

The chain joins TRBV28 to TRBJ1-5, with 12 bases identical to TRBD1. This CDR3 has 16 amino acids. The J segment lost 6 bases and the V segment lost 4 bases, leaving 7 bases of the junction unmatched. Germline loops: CDR1 MDHEN, CDR2 SYDVKM. Written as DNA, the CDR3 is TGTGCCAGCAGTTCTACCGGGACAGGGGGCGGTCAGCCCCAGCATTTT. Encoded protein: CASSSTGTGGGQPQHF.

The genes are TRBV29-1 and TRBJ1-2, with D maybe TRBD1 (6 bases). The length of the CDR3 is 11 residues. Germline loops: CDR1 SQVTM, CDR2 ANQGSEA. Trimming stripped 4 bases from V and 6 bases from J, with 9 bases between. CDR3 nucleotide sequence: TGCAGCGTTGGATCAGGGGATGGCTACACCTTC. It codes for CSVGSGDGYTF. Full variable domain (missing parts from reference TRBV29-1 and TRBJ1-2): SAVISQKPSRDICQRGTSLTIQCQVDSQVTMMFWYRQQPGQSLTLIATANQGSEATYESGFVIDKFPISRPNLTFSTLTVSNMSPEDSSIYLCSVGSGDGYTFGSGTRLTVV.

This rearrangement joins TRBV4-3 to TRBJ1-5; 7 positions match TRBD1. The J segment lost 7 bases and the V segment lost 5 bases, leaving 8 bases of the junction unmatched. Germline CDR1 reads LGHNA; CDR2 reads YSLEER. The CDR3 runs to 14 residues. The CDR3 DNA is TGCGCCAGCAGCGCCCGGACAGGTCAACAGCCCCAGCATTTT. Amino acid sequence: CASSARTGQQPQHF.

The chain joins TRBV21-1 to TRBJ1-3; no check of the table's D call, TRBD1, against the DNA was made. TRBV21-1 is deemed a pseudogene. The CDR3 loop spans 17 amino acids. The CDR3 DNA sequence: TGTGCCAGCAGCAAAGCTCAAACCACAGAAACTGGAAACACCATATATTTT. This translates into CASSKAQTTETGNTIYF.

This chain joins TRBV7-9 and TRBJ1-2; weak D call: TRBD1 (5 bases). CDR1 SEHNR and CDR2 FQNEAQ come from the germline V gene (reference sequence). The CDR3 covers 17 residues. V dropped 1 base and J dropped 0 bases, with 15 bases sitting between them. CDR3 residues: CASSLEMYRGANYGYTF. The DNA for the CDR3 is TGTGCCAGCAGCTTAGAGATGTATCGAGGGGCTAACTATGGCTACACCTTC.